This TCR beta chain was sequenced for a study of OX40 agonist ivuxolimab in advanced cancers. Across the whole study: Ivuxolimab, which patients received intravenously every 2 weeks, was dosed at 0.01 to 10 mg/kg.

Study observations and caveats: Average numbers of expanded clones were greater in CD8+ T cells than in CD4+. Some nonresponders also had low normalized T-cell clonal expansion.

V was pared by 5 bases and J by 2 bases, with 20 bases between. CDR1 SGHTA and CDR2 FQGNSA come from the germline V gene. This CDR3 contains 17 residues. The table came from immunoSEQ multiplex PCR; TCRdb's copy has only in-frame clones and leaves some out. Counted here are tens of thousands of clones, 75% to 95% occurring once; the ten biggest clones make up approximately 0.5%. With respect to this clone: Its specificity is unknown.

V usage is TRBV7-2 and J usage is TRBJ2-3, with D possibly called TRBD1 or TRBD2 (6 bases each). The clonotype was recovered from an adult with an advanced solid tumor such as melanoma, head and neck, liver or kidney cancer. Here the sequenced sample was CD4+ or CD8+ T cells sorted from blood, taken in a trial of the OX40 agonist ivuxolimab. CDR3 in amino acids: CASSPSGAGAITDTQYF. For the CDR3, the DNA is TGTGCCAGCAGCCCTTCGGGGGCAGGCGCAATCACAGATACGCAGTATTTT.